The 25 T cell receptor beta chains below come from one sample, sequenced in a study of tumor-infiltrating lymphocytes in localized non-small cell lung cancer (dated by TCRdb to the early 2020s). Receptors were amplified or captured by the immunoSEQ multiplex PCR assay. TCRdb carries this immuneACCESS record with in-frame sequences only. Its versions omit some clonotypes, under half of them owing to an unresolved V gene in the studies checked, with the rest unexplained. In all, the sample holds some 15,000 clones, and roughly 79% of those were seen once. The top ten clones comprise approximately 2.6% of the sample. The material sequenced was lung tumor tissue. The receptors originated from a human donor with non-small cell lung cancer.

The chain links TRBV19 to TRBJ2-5, with TRBD1 matching over 7 bases. The junction had 9 bases not matched to a gene; V was cut back by 1 base and J by 4 bases. Germline CDR1 is LNHDA and CDR2 is SQIVND (reference sequence). The CDR3 extends over 16 amino acids. The CDR3 DNA reads TGTGCCAGTAGTATAGTCGGACAGGAGGCGAGAGAGACCCAGTACTTC. It translates to CASSIVGQEARETQYF.

The sample holds a few counts of this clone. The V call is TRBV25-1, the J call TRBJ2-7; TRBD1 matches at 7 bases. This CDR3 comprises 14 residues. CDR1 is MGHDK, CDR2 SYGVNS, per germline. With V trimmed by 4 bases and J by 5 bases, 8 bases remained unmatched. The CDR3 spells CASSGQGLLNEQYF. The CDR3, as DNA: TGTGCCAGCAGTGGACAGGGCCTCTTGAACGAGCAGTACTTC.

J is TRBJ2-1 and V is TRBV15, with D unclear. The CDR3 sequence is 14 residues long. The germline V and J ends were trimmed by 0 bases and 7 bases, with 10 bases remaining between them. Looked up from germline, CDR1 is LNHNV and CDR2 is YYDKDF (reference sequence). The CDR3 DNA sequence: TGTGCCACCAGCAGAGATGGGCTCCTGAATGAGCAGTTCTTC. This translates into CATSRDGLLNEQFF.

This rearrangement joins TRBV29-1 to TRBJ1-1; D gene unclear. Per the germline V gene, CDR1 is SQVTM and CDR2 is ANQGSEA. CDR3 length: 12 residues. Trimming shortened V by 1 base and J by 2 bases, and 5 bases separated the two germline ends. The CDR3 spells CSVEGGNTEAFF. The DNA for the CDR3 is TGCAGCGTTGAAGGGGGAAACACTGAAGCTTTCTTT. The full variable domain, in which reference TRBV29-1 and TRBJ1-1 provide the parts outside the CDR3, is SAVISQKPSRDICQRGTSLTIQCQVDSQVTMMFWYRQQPGQSLTLIATANQGSEATYESGFVIDKFPISRPNLTFSTLTVSNMSPEDSSIYLCSVEGGNTEAFFGQGTRLTVV.

The rearrangement joins TRBV18 to TRBJ2-2; D remains unclear. Looked up from germline, CDR1 is KGHSH and CDR2 is LQKENI. This CDR3 is built from 14 residues. V lost 6 bases, J lost 1 base, and 9 bases lay in between. This CDR3 reads CASSPRLNTGELFF. As DNA, the CDR3 is TGTGCCAGCTCTCCCCGGTTGAACACCGGGGAGCTGTTTTTT.

The chain recombines TRBV6-6 with TRBJ2-1; TRBD1 aligns across 8 bases. Unmatched junction bases numbered 11, after V lost 6 bases and J lost 7 bases. This CDR3 has 15 residues. CDR1 and CDR2 from the germline V gene are MNHNY and SVGAGI (reference sequence). The DNA for the CDR3 is TGTGCCAGCAGATTAGCCGGGACAGGAAAAAATGAGCAGTTCTTC. Protein: CASRLAGTGKNEQFF.

The chain couples TRBV4-2 to TRBJ2-1; 11 nucleotides match TRBD2. CDR3 size: 16 residues. Germline V CDR1 and CDR2: LGHNA, YNFKEQ. V dropped 1 base and J dropped 10; count of bases not matched to a gene: 9. CDR3 sequence (DNA): TGTGCCAGCAGCCAAGTCAAGACTAGCGGGATGGGGGAGCAGTTCTTC. Translation: CASSQVKTSGMGEQFF.

The chain links TRBV9 to TRBJ1-2, with D possibly matching TRBD1 (5 bases). Between the trimmed V and J ends, which lost 1 base and 4 bases, there was a span of 14 bases. Germline values: CDR1 SGDLS, CDR2 YYNGEE. The CDR3 runs to 15 residues. The CDR3 bases are TGTGCCAGCAGCGTAAGCAGGGAATATATCTATGGCTACACCTTC. It encodes CASSVSREYIYGYTF.

The J gene is TRBJ1-1, the V gene TRBV19; D perhaps matches TRBD1 (5 bases). The germline CDR1 and CDR2 sequences are LNHDA and SQIVND (reference sequence). The CDR3 covers 15 residues. V was trimmed by 6 bases and J by 2 bases, leaving 16 bases between them. The CDR3 DNA reads TGTGCCAGTAGCCTTCCGCCAGGGCTAAACACTGAAGCTTTCTTT. Its protein product is CASSLPPGLNTEAFF.

This chain joins TRBV6-5 and TRBJ1-2; D unclear. Germline CDR1 MNHEY, CDR2 SVGAGI. The CDR3 runs to 11 residues. Trimming stripped 6 bases from V and 8 bases from J, with 10 bases between. The CDR3: CASRTLGGYTF. As DNA, the CDR3 is TGTGCCAGCAGGACTTTGGGCGGCTACACCTTC.

This sequence joins TRBV2 and TRBJ2-5, with D unclear. In germline, CDR1 is SNHLY, CDR2 FYNNEI. V was shortened by 8 bases and J by 1 base, with 2 bases between the two germline ends. This CDR3 region has 10 residues. CDR3 DNA sequence: TGTGCCAGCTCCCAAGAGACCCAGTACTTC. Encoded protein: CASSQETQYF.

This CDR3 reads CASSLRGYEQYF. DNA of the CDR3: TGTGCCAGCAGCTTGCGGGGGTACGAGCAGTACTTC. The rearrangement links TRBV11-3 to TRBJ2-7; 7 positions agree with TRBD2. Germline CDR1 SGHNT, CDR2 YENEEA. Trimming cost V 3 bases and J 4 bases; bases outside gene matches: 0. The length of the CDR3 is 12 residues.

The J gene is TRBJ1-5, the V gene TRBV27; no definite D call. From germline, CDR1 is MNHEY and CDR2 SMNVEV (reference sequence). With 6 bases removed from V and 2 bases from J, the gap between germline ends came to 14 bases. This CDR3 is 15 amino acids long. CDR3 sequence: CASRQSIQGNQPQHF. CDR3 DNA sequence: TGTGCCAGCAGACAGAGTATTCAGGGCAATCAGCCCCAGCATTTT.

This clone turned up a few times. The genes are TRBV7-3 and TRBJ2-2, with TRBD2 matching 9 bases. Trimming at V came to 5 bases and at J to 2 bases, leaving 15 bases not matched to a gene. The CDR3 contains 19 residues. Germline-derived CDR1 and CDR2 are SGHTA and FQGTGA. In DNA form, the CDR3 reads TGTGCCAGCAGCCAAAGGGGTAGCGGGAGAGGAGGAAACACCGGGGAGCTGTTTTTT. It is translated as CASSQRGSGRGGNTGELFF.

This clone has just a few counts. The V and J genes are TRBV2 and TRBJ2-2, with 9 bases that match TRBD2. Germline CDR1 reads SNHLY; CDR2 reads FYNNEI. Trimming took 5 bases from V and 6 from J; bases not matched to a gene: 7. CDR3 length: 15 amino acids. In nucleotides, the CDR3 is TGTGCCAGCAGTTTTAGCGGGAGTGGGTCCGGGGAGCTGTTTTTT. It is translated as CASSFSGSGSGELFF.

This rearrangement joins TRBV28 to TRBJ1-2; 9 nucleotides line up with TRBD1. V was pared by 5 bases and J by 3 bases, with 7 bases of the junction left unmatched. The CDR3 consists of 15 residues. CDR1 and CDR2 from the germline V gene are MDHEN and SYDVKM. The CDR3 sequence: CASSIAGQGDYGYTF. In nucleotides, the CDR3 is TGTGCCAGCAGTATTGCGGGACAGGGCGACTATGGCTACACCTTC.

This clone has just one count. The chain couples TRBV9 to TRBJ1-3; TRBD1 matches 9 bases. Germline CDR1 SGDLS, CDR2 YYNGEE. This CDR3 has 15 amino acids. The ends lost 3 bases at V and 2 bases at J; junction bases unmatched: 3. The CDR3 here is CASSGRTGAGNTIYF. The CDR3 nucleotides are TGTGCCAGCAGCGGGCGGACAGGGGCTGGAAACACCATATATTTT.

The rearrangement links TRBV9 to TRBJ1-2; 7 nucleotides align to TRBD1. Trimming at V came to 6 bases and at J to 6 bases, leaving 5 bases not matched to a gene. This CDR3 comprises 12 residues. Germline V lookup: CDR1 SGDLS, CDR2 YYNGEE. CDR3 protein: CASMTGKNGYTF. In DNA form, the CDR3 reads TGTGCCAGCATGACAGGGAAAAATGGCTACACCTTC.

This chain links TRBV6-5 with TRBJ1-1; D remains ambiguous. The V end was cut by 4 bases, the J end by 1 base, with 7 bases between. Per the germline V gene, CDR1 is MNHEY and CDR2 is SVGAGI. The CDR3 is 13 amino acids. The CDR3 sequence: CASSLKANTEAFF. CDR3 DNA sequence: TGTGCCAGCAGTTTAAAGGCGAACACTGAAGCTTTCTTT.

The rearrangement links TRBV6-6 to TRBJ2-7; 9 nucleotides align to TRBD1. V was clipped by 7 bases and J by 2 bases; unmatched bases: 9. Germline CDR1 reads MNHNY; CDR2 reads SVGAGI (reference sequence). This CDR3 contains 15 residues. CDR3 in DNA: TGTGCCAGCACCCCCCCGGGACAGGGAACCTACGAGCAGTACTTC. This gives the protein CASTPPGQGTYEQYF.

The chain has TRBV30 and TRBJ1-2, with unresolved D. The CDR3 runs 10 residues. Germline loops: CDR1 GTSNPN, CDR2 SVGIG (reference sequence). V dropped 3 bases and J dropped 8 bases, with 7 bases sitting between them. The CDR3 coding sequence is TGTGCCTGGAGCCCGCCCGGCTACACCTTC. This codes for CAWSPPGYTF.

The chain is built from TRBV7-2 and TRBJ2-5, with D perhaps TRBD1 (6 bases). The V gene's germline CDR1 is SGHTA and CDR2 FQGNSA. With 5 bases removed from V and 5 bases from J, the gap between germline ends came to 18 bases. CDR3 size: 15 residues. This CDR3 reads CASSRTQGSGETQYF. The CDR3 region has the DNA TGTGCCAGCAGCCGAACACAGGGTTCGGGGGAGACCCAGTACTTC.

The chain has TRBV5-4 and TRBJ2-3, with no clear D. Trimming shortened V by 0 bases and J by 2 bases, and 16 bases separated the two germline ends. The CDR3 has 17 amino acids. The germline V gene encodes CDR1 SGHNT and CDR2 YYREEE (reference sequence). Written as DNA, the CDR3 is TGTGCCAGCAGCTTGGCCGGGTCTCGAGCCTCCACAGATACGCAGTATTTT. This sequence encodes CASSLAGSRASTDTQYF.

The rearrangement links TRBV5-1 to TRBJ2-3; no reliable D call. The CDR3 is made up of 15 amino acids. Per the germline V gene, CDR1 is SGHRS and CDR2 is YFSETQ. V lost 1 base and J lost 0, with 9 bases in between. CDR3 sequence reads: CASSLTAPSTDTQYF. For the CDR3, the DNA is TGCGCCAGCAGCTTGACGGCACCTAGCACAGATACGCAGTATTTT.

V gene TRBV10-2 combines with J gene TRBJ1-1; D gene ambiguous. This CDR3 spans 12 amino acids. The germline V gene encodes CDR1 WSHSY and CDR2 SAAADI. Between the trimmed V and J ends, which lost 10 bases and 0 bases, there was a span of 9 bases. The CDR3 DNA follows: TGCGCCATCCGAGACGTGAACACTGAAGCTTTCTTT. Translation: CAIRDVNTEAFF.